Below, 16 T cell receptor beta chains from the same sample are listed, as sequenced in a study of identical twins (dated by TCRdb to 2016 to 2017). Receptor libraries were prepared by 5' RACE. Reads for this sample came from an Illumina HiSeq 2000. TCRdb trimmed the raw reads at Q25, called clones with MiXCR and kept productive beta chains. Duplicate CDR3 protein sequences are folded into a single record with the most common DNA and genes. Counted in this sample were around 250,000 distinct CDR3 sequences; about 13% of them appeared once. In total, the top ten clones hold roughly 3.7% of the sample. These data also featured in a second study, about yellow fever vaccine responses in identical twins.

Input material: memory (CD45RO+) T cells sorted from blood. In light of the paper, this sample's cell subset or site label describes: CD45RO+ enriched T cells. The origin of the receptors is a woman between 18 and 29 years old in good health.

The chain links TRBV5-4 to TRBJ2-3; D might be TRBD2 (7 bases). This CDR3 region has 16 residues. In germline, CDR1 is SGHNT, CDR2 YYREEE (reference sequence). V was cut by 3 bases and J by 2 bases, with 16 bases left in between. The CDR3 region has the DNA TGTGCCAGCAGCTGGTCGGGGGCGGGGGCCACAGATACGCAGTATTTT. Its translation: CASSWSGAGATDTQYF.

This clonotype was seen more than once but under ten times. The genes are TRBV27 and TRBJ2-7; D may be TRBD2 (6 bases). V dropped 1 base and J dropped 7 bases, with 20 bases sitting between them. This CDR3 spans 16 amino acids. Looked up from germline, CDR1 is MNHEY and CDR2 is SMNVEV (reference sequence). The CDR3 region is CASSLWVAETPREQYF. The CDR3 DNA reads TGTGCCAGCAGTTTATGGGTAGCGGAAACCCCCCGGGAGCAGTACTTC.

This clonotype was seen a handful of times. V and J are TRBV27 and TRBJ2-1; 13 nucleotides agree with TRBD2. Germline V CDR1 and CDR2: MNHEY, SMNVEV (reference sequence). The ends lost 4 bases at V and 7 bases at J; junction bases unmatched: 4. The CDR3 sequence is 15 residues long. The CDR3 bases are TGTGCCAGCAGTTCCCCGGGACTAGCGGGGAATGAGCAGTTCTTC. Amino acids: CASSSPGLAGNEQFF.

This clonotype was seen ten or more times. The chain joins TRBV7-9 to TRBJ2-7, with D possibly TRBD2 on 5 matching bases. The CDR3 is 12 residues long. V was clipped by 3 bases and J by 5 bases, with 8 bases between them. The germline gives CDR1 SEHNR, CDR2 FQNEAQ (reference sequence). CDR3 nucleotides: TGTGCCAGCAGCTTCTCCGGGGACGAGCAGTACTTC. Encoded protein: CASSFSGDEQYF.

This clonotype has only a few counts. The chain has TRBV20-1 and TRBJ2-5; weak D call: TRBD1 (6 bases). This CDR3 region has 14 residues. V was shortened by 3 bases and J by 3 bases, with 14 bases between the two germline ends. Germline V gene data show CDR1 as DFQATT and CDR2 as SNEGSKA (reference sequence). CDR3 in amino acids: CSARGQGNKETQYF. CDR3 in DNA: TGCAGTGCTAGGGGCCAGGGGAATAAAGAGACCCAGTACTTC.

In its sample, this clonotype was seen a few times. The CDR3 DNA reads as TGTGCCACCGAGACGGGAAACACCATATATTTT. Translated: CATETGNTIYF. The chain employs TRBV3-1 and TRBJ1-3, with D hard to call. V was cut by 10 bases and J by 4 bases, with 8 bases left in between. The CDR3 has 11 residues. The germline V gene has CDR1 LGHDT and CDR2 YNNKEL (reference sequence). The whole variable domain, filled in from reference TRBV3-1 and TRBJ1-3, reads DTAVSQTPKYLVTQMGNDKSIKCEQNLGHDTMYWYKQDSKKFLKIMFSYNNKELIINETVPNRFSPKSPDKAHLNLHINSLELGDSAVYFCATETGNTIYFGEGSWLTVV.

This clonotype was counted many times. In DNA form, the CDR3 reads TGCAGTGCTAGAGGGGTACAGGGAGGGGACACTGAAGCTTTCTTT. Protein: CSARGVQGGDTEAFF. The V call is TRBV20-1, the J call TRBJ1-1, with TRBD1 as a possible D gene (6 bases). The V end was cut by 1 base, the J end by 3 bases, with 15 bases between. Germline V gene data show CDR1 as DFQATT and CDR2 as SNEGSKA (reference sequence). The CDR3 has 15 residues.

This clonotype was seen a handful of times. This chain connects TRBV4-2 to TRBJ2-7, with 13 bases identical to TRBD2. This CDR3 contains 16 residues. Germline V gene sequence: CDR1 LGHNA, CDR2 YNFKEQ. V lost 4 bases and J lost 2; bases outside the gene matches: 5. The CDR3 here is CASSPGTSGDPYEQYF. DNA of the CDR3: TGTGCCAGCAGCCCGGGGACTAGCGGGGATCCCTACGAGCAGTACTTC.

This clonotype has only a few counts. V and J are TRBV5-1 and TRBJ2-6, with unresolved D. The length of the CDR3 is 16 residues. The germline CDR1 and CDR2 sequences are SGHRS and YFSETQ. V was pared by 4 bases and J by 2 bases, with 13 bases between. As DNA, the CDR3 is TGCGCCAGCAGCCCTAATATATTCGCTGGGGCCAACGTCCTGACTTTC. Translated: CASSPNIFAGANVLTF.

The rearrangement uses TRBV5-1 and TRBJ2-2; D gene ambiguous. The CDR3 covers 14 residues. Germline CDR1 reads SGHRS; CDR2 reads YFSETQ. Trimming removed 0 bases from V and 5 bases from J, with 8 bases in between. The CDR3 DNA reads TGCGCCAGCAGCTTGGGTCTAGTGACCGGGGAGCTGTTTTTT. Protein sequence: CASSLGLVTGELFF.

This clonotype was found many times. The rearrangement joins TRBV5-1 to TRBJ2-1, with 10 bases that match TRBD2. The germline CDR1 and CDR2 sequences are SGHRS and YFSETQ. J lost 7 bases, V lost 5 bases, and 6 bases had no gene match. The CDR3 extends over 14 amino acids. CDR3 DNA sequence: TGCGCCAGCAGGTCTAGCGGGGGAGGTAATGAGCAGTTCTTC. Encoded protein: CASRSSGGGNEQFF.

This clonotype has a handful of counts. The chain links TRBV4-1 to TRBJ1-2; possibly TRBD1 for D (5 bases). Germline CDR1 and CDR2: MGHRA and YSYEKL. V was shortened by 0 bases and J by 0 bases, with 20 bases between the two germline ends. This CDR3 is built from 19 residues. The CDR3, as DNA: TGCGCCAGCAGCCAAGACCCGCGCGGGGCAGGGCGGACTAACTATGGCTACACCTTC. Protein sequence: CASSQDPRGAGRTNYGYTF.

This clonotype was counted only a few times. V usage is TRBV6-6 and J usage is TRBJ2-1; 8 bases align to TRBD1. With 6 bases clipped from V and 6 bases from J, the junction kept 4 bases outside the gene matches. CDR3 size: 13 residues. CDR1 and CDR2 from the germline V gene are MNHNY and SVGAGI (reference sequence). The CDR3 nucleotides are TGTGCCAGCAGCCTGGGACAGGCCAATGAGCAGTTCTTC. Its translation: CASSLGQANEQFF.

The rearrangement links TRBV11-3 to TRBJ2-5; D gene ambiguous. Per the germline V gene, CDR1 is SGHNT and CDR2 is YENEEA. The CDR3 spans 13 residues. V lost 0 bases and J lost 0, with 2 bases in between. This CDR3 reads CASSLEHQETQYF. The CDR3 coding sequence is TGTGCCAGCAGCTTAGAGCACCAAGAGACCCAGTACTTC.

This clonotype turned up a few times. This sequence joins TRBV5-1 and TRBJ2-7, with D tentatively TRBD1 (5 bases). This CDR3 has 13 residues. V lost 0 bases, J lost 7 bases, and 11 bases lay in between. Germline lookup yields CDR1 SGHRS and CDR2 YFSETQ. The CDR3 loop reads CASSLDRQGEQYF. The CDR3 bases are TGCGCCAGCAGCTTGGACAGGCAGGGTGAGCAGTACTTC. The variable domain in full, with the rest retrieved from reference TRBV5-1 and TRBJ2-7, is KAGVTQTPRYLIKTRGQQVTLSCSPISGHRSVSWYQQTPGQGLQFLFEYFSETQRNKGNFPGRFSGRQFSNSRSEMNVSTLELGDSALYLCASSLDRQGEQYFGPGTRLTVT.

This clonotype was detected once. This may arise from a read error, as a much more abundant clone is one base away. This chain joins TRBV15 and TRBJ2-2; D could derive from TRBD1 or TRBD2 (5 bases each). The germline V gene encodes CDR1 LNHNV and CDR2 YYDKDF (reference sequence). The CDR3 is 15 residues long. The CDR3 nucleotides are TGTGCCACCAGCAGATTGGCGGTGGGTCCCGGGGACCTGTTTTTT. This translates into CATSRLAVGPGDLFF.